These 29 T cell receptor beta chains were all obtained from the same sample, sequenced in a study of T cells after yellow fever vaccination. MiXCR, applied by TCRdb to the 5' RACE reads, yields one record per CDR3 protein. This sample has fewer than 650,000 distinct CDR3 sequences; just over 20% occur once, and the top ten carry around 16%. Source: PBMCs, taken approximately 22 days after the first yellow fever vaccination. These receptors were collected from a young man who received the YFV17D yellow fever vaccine.

This clonotype has more than one count but fewer than ten. The V gene is TRBV6-1, the J gene TRBJ2-7, with D perhaps matching TRBD1 or TRBD2 (5 bases each). V was pared by 7 bases and J by 2 bases, with 18 bases between. CDR1 is MNHNS, CDR2 SASEGT, per germline. This CDR3 contains 15 residues. The CDR3 loop is CASTISRDGPYEQYF. The CDR3, as DNA: TGTGCCAGCACCATATCCCGGGACGGACCCTACGAGCAGTACTTC.

The chain carries TRBV29-1 and TRBJ2-3; TRBD1 is a possible D gene (5 bases). The CDR3 runs 15 residues. V lost 2 bases and J 7 bases, leaving 19 bases between the germline ends. Per the germline V gene, CDR1 is SQVTM and CDR2 is ANQGSEA. The CDR3 loop is CSVEWSGMGRNTQYF. The CDR3, as DNA: TGCAGCGTTGAATGGTCAGGGATGGGAAGGAATACGCAGTATTTT.

This clonotype was detected many times. The V gene is TRBV29-1, the J gene TRBJ1-1; possibly TRBD1 for D (5 bases). Germline V gene data show CDR1 as SQVTM and CDR2 as ANQGSEA. Between the trimmed V and J ends, which lost 5 bases and 8 bases, there was a span of 12 bases. The CDR3 consists of 11 residues. As DNA, the CDR3 is TGCAGCGTTAAGGTGCAGGGAGAAGCTTTCTTT. This sequence encodes CSVKVQGEAFF.

This clonotype was counted ten times or more. The J gene is TRBJ1-2, the V gene TRBV4-3; 10 bases align to TRBD1. Trimming cost V 4 bases and J 4 bases; bases outside gene matches: 6. This CDR3 has 15 amino acids. The germline CDR1 and CDR2 sequences are LGHNA and YSLEER. In nucleotides, the CDR3 is TGCGCCAGCAGCCGGGACAGGGGTTTGAGCTATGGCTACACCTTC. Its translation is CASSRDRGLSYGYTF.

This clonotype was observed a handful of times. The chain uses TRBV4-1 and TRBJ2-2; perhaps TRBD1 as D (7 bases). Germline-derived CDR1 and CDR2 are MGHRA and YSYEKL. The CDR3 covers 16 residues. V lost 1 base, J lost 1 base, and 10 bases lay in between. This CDR3 reads CASSQVRDRNTGELFF. The CDR3, as DNA: TGCGCCAGCAGCCAAGTGCGGGACAGGAACACCGGGGAGCTGTTTTTT.

This chain uses TRBV7-9 with TRBJ1-1; 9 bases align to TRBD1. Germline lookup yields CDR1 SEHNR and CDR2 FQNEAQ (reference sequence). This CDR3 has 14 amino acids. J was trimmed by 6 bases and V by 6 bases; bases with no gene match: 8. The CDR3 region has the DNA TGTGCCAGCAGGCCCCCCCGGGACAGGGCTGAAGCTTTCTTT. Translating it yields CASRPPRDRAEAFF.

This chain connects TRBV3-1 to TRBJ2-5; no clear D gene. CDR1 is LGHDT, CDR2 YNNKEL, per germline (reference sequence). The CDR3 has 13 amino acids. Trimming pared 0 bases from V and 4 bases from J, leaving 6 bases between. The CDR3 protein is CASSQEPGETQYF. CDR3 in DNA: TGTGCCAGCAGCCAAGAGCCCGGAGAGACCCAGTACTTC.

This clonotype was seen a handful of times. The chain uses TRBV29-1 and TRBJ1-1, with 7 bases fitting TRBD1. CDR3 size: 14 residues. With 4 bases clipped from V and 5 bases from J, the junction kept 10 bases outside the gene matches. The germline gives CDR1 SQVTM, CDR2 ANQGSEA. CDR3 DNA sequence: TGCAGCGTTGGGGAAGGGAACAGGGGTACTGAAGCTTTCTTT. Translation gives CSVGEGNRGTEAFF.

This clonotype was found a few times. The chain links TRBV4-1 to TRBJ2-7; D remains ambiguous. The CDR3 totals 15 residues. The germline V and J ends were trimmed by 1 base and 3 bases, with 13 bases remaining between them. The germline gives CDR1 MGHRA, CDR2 YSYEKL. The CDR3 protein is CASSQVPQTFYEQYF. As DNA, the CDR3 is TGCGCCAGCAGCCAAGTCCCACAGACCTTCTACGAGCAGTACTTC.

The chain recombines TRBV29-1 with TRBJ2-4; 7 bases align to TRBD2. Germline-derived CDR1 and CDR2 are SQVTM and ANQGSEA. V lost 4 bases, J lost 0 bases, and 3 bases stayed unmatched. This CDR3 is built from 14 residues. CDR3 sequence reads: CSVVSGLAKNIQYF. The DNA of the CDR3 is TGCAGCGTTGTTAGCGGGCTAGCCAAAAACATTCAGTACTTC.

This clonotype showed up just a few times. The CDR3 spells CASSQGPGGETQYF. The CDR3 DNA reads as TGTGCCAGCAGCCAAGGGCCAGGGGGAGAGACCCAGTACTTC. This chain joins TRBV3-1 and TRBJ2-5; 7 positions match TRBD1. This CDR3 is built from 14 residues. V was clipped by 1 base and J by 4 bases; unmatched bases: 3. CDR1 is LGHDT and CDR2 is YNNKEL in the germline V gene (reference sequence).

This clonotype was observed many times. The CDR3 sequence: CSARAGTDRDEQYV. CDR3 coding DNA: TGCAGTGCTAGAGCCGGGACAGACAGGGACGAGCAGTACGTC. The V and J genes are TRBV20-1 and TRBJ2-7; TRBD1 agrees at 7 bases. Trimming at V came to 1 base and at J to 5 bases, leaving 8 bases not matched to a gene. The CDR3 is 14 residues long. In germline, CDR1 is DFQATT, CDR2 SNEGSKA (reference sequence).

This clonotype occurred a few times. The V gene is TRBV6-1, the J gene TRBJ2-1, with D uncertain. This CDR3 has 14 residues. The germline V and J ends were trimmed by 4 bases and 4 bases, with 11 bases remaining between them. Germline assignment: CDR1 MNHNS and CDR2 SASEGT. Here the CDR3 reads CASSAGRRYNEQFF. CDR3 bases: TGTGCCAGCAGTGCGGGCCGCAGGTACAATGAGCAGTTCTTC.

This clonotype has more than one count but fewer than ten. The chain has TRBV5-4 and TRBJ2-5; 8 bases are shared with TRBD1. This CDR3 spans 13 amino acids. Germline CDR1 SGHNT, CDR2 YYREEE (reference sequence). Trimming at V came to 4 bases and at J to 5 bases, leaving 4 bases not matched to a gene. Written as DNA, the CDR3 is TGTGCCAGCAGCGTGACAGGGGTGGAGACCCAGTACTTC. Translating it yields CASSVTGVETQYF. Drawing the rest from reference TRBV5-4 and TRBJ2-5, the complete variable domain is ETGVTQSPTHLIKTRGQQVTLRCSSQSGHNTVSWYQQALGQGPQFIFQYYREEENGRGNFPPRFSGLQFPNYSSELNVNALELDDSALYLCASSVTGVETQYFGPGTRLLVL.

This clonotype occurred a few times. The J gene is TRBJ1-1, the V gene TRBV7-8, with no clear D. This CDR3 spans 14 amino acids. V was trimmed by 2 bases and J by 1 base, leaving 8 bases between them. From germline, CDR1 is SGHVS and CDR2 FQNEAQ. The CDR3 sequence is CASSLTAGNTEAFF. The DNA of the CDR3 is TGTGCCAGCAGCTTAACAGCAGGGAACACTGAAGCTTTCTTT.

This clonotype was seen a handful of times. V gene TRBV27 combines with J gene TRBJ2-1; 8 bases align to TRBD1. This CDR3 contains 14 residues. Germline CDR1 is MNHEY and CDR2 is SMNVEV (reference sequence). J gave up 7 bases and V 5 bases, and 7 bases lay outside the gene matches. The CDR3 region is CASSTRGRGNEQFF. The CDR3, as DNA: TGTGCCAGCAGTACCAGGGGGCGCGGGAATGAGCAGTTCTTC.

The chain is built from TRBV10-3 and TRBJ1-1; tentative D call: TRBD1 (5 bases). Germline V CDR1 and CDR2: ENHRY, SYGVKD. Trimming removed 6 bases at V and 0 bases at J, with 11 bases between. The CDR3 has 14 amino acids. CDR3 bases: TGTGCCATCAGGTCGGGGCTTATGAACACTGAAGCTTTCTTT. The encoded protein is CAIRSGLMNTEAFF.

This clonotype has just a few counts. The CDR3 protein is CASSLDMGAWTPVLLPYSYEQYV. CDR3 nucleotide sequence: TGTGCCAGCAGCTTAGATATGGGGGCATGGACCCCTGTTTTGTTACCCTACTCCTACGAGCAGTACGTC. The J gene is TRBJ2-7, the V gene TRBV11-2; maybe TRBD1 (6 bases). The CDR3 loop spans 23 amino acids. The V end was cut by 0 bases, the J end by 0 bases, with 33 bases between. Germline lookup yields CDR1 SGHAT and CDR2 FQNNGV.

This clonotype was observed a handful of times. The chain recombines TRBV7-3 with TRBJ2-3; D is unresolved. Germline V gene data show CDR1 as SGHTA and CDR2 as FQGTGA. The CDR3 covers 14 residues. V lost 2 bases, J lost 5 bases, and 11 bases lay in between. DNA of the CDR3: TGTGCCAGCAGCTTAGCGGCTACCTTAGATACGCAGTATTTT. Encoded protein: CASSLAATLDTQYF.

V and J are TRBV18 and TRBJ1-5; possibly TRBD1 for D (6 bases). The CDR3 is 15 amino acids. CDR1 is KGHSH, CDR2 LQKENI, per germline. V was trimmed by 0 bases and J by 9 bases, leaving 15 bases between them. The CDR3 spells CASSPPGTSGSPQHF. The CDR3 DNA follows: TGTGCCAGCTCACCACCCGGGACATCAGGCTCGCCCCAGCATTTT.

This clonotype has only a few counts. The chain links TRBV5-1 to TRBJ2-5; D remains ambiguous. Germline CDR1 and CDR2: SGHRS and YFSETQ. The CDR3 is 15 residues long. Trimming took 1 base from V and 2 from J, leaving 12 bases between them. The CDR3 DNA is TGCGCCAGCAGCTTGTCTTCCCTGATACAAGAGACCCAGTACTTC. Amino acid sequence: CASSLSSLIQETQYF.

This clonotype was seen a single time. V usage is TRBV9 and J usage is TRBJ2-5; D unclear. Per germline, CDR1 SGDLS and CDR2 YYNGEE. V was trimmed by 0 bases and J by 2 bases, leaving 8 bases between them. The length of the CDR3 is 14 residues. The chain's CDR3 is CASSVGSQQETQYF. The DNA for the CDR3 is TGTGCCAGCAGCGTAGGCAGCCAACAAGAGACCCAGTACTTC.

This clonotype has a handful of counts. The genes are TRBV11-1 and TRBJ2-3; 8 nucleotides agree with TRBD1. The CDR3 consists of 20 residues. Losses at the gene ends were 5 bases for V and 6 bases for J; bases not matched to a gene: 25. Germline V gives CDR1 SGHAT, CDR2 FQDESV (reference sequence). The DNA for the CDR3 is TGTGCCAGCAGCGCGATCCTCAGGGGGCGCCTACTCTTGACTAGGGATACGCAGTATTTT. It translates to CASSAILRGRLLLTRDTQYF.

The sample holds a few counts of this clonotype. Here the CDR3 DNA reads TGTGCCAGCAGTGTCCAGGGGGGCTTCTTCTACGAGCAGTACTTC. This translates into CASSVQGGFFYEQYF. J is TRBJ2-7 and V is TRBV27; tentative D call: TRBD1 (7 bases). This CDR3 is built from 15 residues. V lost 5 bases and J 3 bases, leaving 17 bases between the germline ends. Looked up from germline, CDR1 is MNHEY and CDR2 is SMNVEV (reference sequence).

This clonotype was seen only once. The CDR3 nucleotides read TGTGCCACCCTGAAGGGGCCGCTCCTTCCGAACACCTTC. This translates into CATLKGPLLPNTF. This rearrangement joins TRBV28 to TRBJ1-2; possible D gene TRBD1, 5 bases. There are 13 residues in the CDR3. V was cut by 10 bases and J by 12 bases, with 24 bases left in between. Germline CDR1 reads MDHEN; CDR2 reads SYDVKM.

The rearrangement joins TRBV24-1 to TRBJ2-2; no clear D. The CDR3 extends over 14 amino acids. Between the trimmed V and J ends, which lost 6 bases and 7 bases, there was a span of 14 bases. Germline CDR1 KGHDR, CDR2 SFDVKD. The CDR3 loop reads CATSPTFGSGELFF. The CDR3, as DNA: TGTGCCACCAGTCCGACCTTTGGAAGCGGGGAGCTGTTTTTT.

The rearrangement uses TRBV29-1 and TRBJ1-1, with 8 bases lining up with TRBD1. The CDR3 contains 15 residues. V trimming: 6 bases; J trimming: 4 bases; junction bases outside the gene matches: 13. CDR1 SQVTM and CDR2 ANQGSEA come from the germline V gene. The CDR3 is CSVAGTGEMGTEAFF. The CDR3 coding sequence is TGCAGCGTCGCAGGGACAGGAGAAATGGGCACTGAAGCTTTCTTT.

This rearrangement joins TRBV18 to TRBJ1-1; 7 bases are a match to TRBD1. V shed 2 bases and J 3 bases; nucleotides not matched to a gene: 3. The CDR3 runs 14 residues. Germline V lookup: CDR1 KGHSH, CDR2 LQKENI. The CDR3 here is CASSPRGQDTEAFF. The CDR3 DNA reads TGTGCCAGCTCACCAAGAGGACAGGACACTGAAGCTTTCTTT.

This clonotype was picked up a small number of times. The V gene is TRBV7-3, the J gene TRBJ2-3, with D perhaps matching TRBD1 (5 bases). Trimming removed 5 bases at V and 1 base at J, with 16 bases between. The CDR3 extends over 16 amino acids. Germline-derived CDR1 and CDR2 are SGHTA and FQGTGA. CDR3 coding DNA: TGTGCCAGCAGCCTTCCTAGGGAAGGGGGCACAGATACGCAGTATTTT. Residues: CASSLPREGGTDTQYF. The variable domain in full, with the rest retrieved from reference TRBV7-3 and TRBJ2-3, is GAGVSQTPSNKVTEKGKYVELRCDPISGHTALYWYRQSLGQGPEFLIYFQGTGAADDSGLPNDRFFAVRPEGSVSTLKIQRTERGDSAVYLCASSLPREGGTDTQYFGPGTRLTVL.